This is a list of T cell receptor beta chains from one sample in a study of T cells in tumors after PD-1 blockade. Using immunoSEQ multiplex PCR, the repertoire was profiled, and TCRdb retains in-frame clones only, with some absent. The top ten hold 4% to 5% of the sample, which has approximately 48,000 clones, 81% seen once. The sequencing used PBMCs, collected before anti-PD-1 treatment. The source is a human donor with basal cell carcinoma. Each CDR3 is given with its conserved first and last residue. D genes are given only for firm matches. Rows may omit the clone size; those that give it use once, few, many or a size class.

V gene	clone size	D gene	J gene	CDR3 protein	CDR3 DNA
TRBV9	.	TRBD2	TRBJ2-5	CASSGSGGKTQYF	TGTGCCAGCAGCGGTAGCGGGGGTAAGACCCAGTACTTC
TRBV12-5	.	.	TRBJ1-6	CASGLGHGQSANSPLHF	TGTGCTAGTGGTTTGGGGCATGGGCAGTCGGCAAACTCACCCCTCCACTTT
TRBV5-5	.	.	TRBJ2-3	CASSLDRETDTQYF	TGTGCCAGCAGCTTGGACAGGGAGACAGATACGCAGTATTTT
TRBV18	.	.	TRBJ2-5	CASSRSQGETQYF	TGTGCCAGCTCACGCTCCCAAGGAGAGACCCAGTACTTC
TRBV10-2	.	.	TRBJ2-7	CASSDGPIQYYEQYF	TGCGCCAGCAGTGACGGGCCGATACAATACTACGAGCAGTACTTC
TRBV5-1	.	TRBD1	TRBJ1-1	CASSGTANTEAFF	TGCGCCAGCAGCGGGACAGCGAACACTGAAGCTTTCTTT
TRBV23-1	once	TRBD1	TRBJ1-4	CASSHGQVNEKLFF	TGCGCCAGCAGTCATGGACAGGTTAATGAAAAACTGTTTTTT
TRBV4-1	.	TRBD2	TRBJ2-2	CASSLRTSGGAISNTGELFF	TGCGCCAGCAGCCTCCGGACTAGCGGGGGGGCCATTTCGAACACCGGGGAGCTGTTTTTT
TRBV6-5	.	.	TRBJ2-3	CASSYSRGATDTQYF	TGTGCCAGCAGTTACTCTCGGGGGGCCACAGATACGCAGTATTTT
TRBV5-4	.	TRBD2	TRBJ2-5	CASSLGSGASYQETQYF	TGTGCCAGCAGCTTGGGTAGCGGGGCCTCGTACCAAGAGACCCAGTACTTC
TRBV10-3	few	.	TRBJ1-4	CAIQKGRAVGEKLFF	TGTGCCATCCAAAAAGGCAGGGCGGTTGGTGAAAAACTGTTTTTT
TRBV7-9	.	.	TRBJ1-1	CASSPTGNTEAFF	TGTGCCAGCAGTCCCACAGGGAACACTGAAGCTTTCTTT
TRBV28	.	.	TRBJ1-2	CASSLGVNNYGYTF	TGTGCCAGCAGTTTAGGTGTAAATAACTATGGCTACACCTTC
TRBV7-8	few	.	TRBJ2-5	CASSPQETQYF	TGTGCCAGCAGCCCCCAAGAGACCCAGTACTTC
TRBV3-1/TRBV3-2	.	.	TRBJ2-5	CASSQEGRGGQETQYF	TGTGCCAGCAGCCAAGAGGGGAGGGGGGGACAAGAGACCCAGTACTTC
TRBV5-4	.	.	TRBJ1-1	CASSPGGGRSEAFF	TGTGCCAGCAGCCCGGGGGGGGGAAGGAGTGAAGCTTTCTTT
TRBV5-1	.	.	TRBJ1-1	CASSLETGVSFF	TGCGCCAGCAGCTTGGAAACGGGAGTTTCTTTCTTT
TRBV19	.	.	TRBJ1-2	CASSAPRGGDYGYTF	TGTGCCAGTAGCGCACCTCGGGGGGGTGACTATGGCTACACCTTC
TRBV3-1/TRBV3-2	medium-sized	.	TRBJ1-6	CASSQDLGGVNNSPLHF	TGTGCCAGCAGCCAAGATCTAGGGGGTGTAAATAATTCACCCCTCCACTTT
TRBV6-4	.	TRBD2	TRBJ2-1	CASSDSSGGANEQFF	TGTGCCAGCAGTGACTCTAGCGGGGGGGCCAATGAGCAGTTCTTC
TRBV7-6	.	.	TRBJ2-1	CASSPRQGNEQFF	TGTGCCAGCAGCCCACGCCAGGGAAATGAGCAGTTCTTC
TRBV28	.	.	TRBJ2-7	CASSDRGRGSEQYF	TGTGCCAGCAGTGACCGGGGCCGGGGAAGCGAGCAGTACTTC
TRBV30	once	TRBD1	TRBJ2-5	CAWSLQGAQETQYF	TGTGCCTGGAGCCTACAGGGGGCCCAAGAGACCCAGTACTTC
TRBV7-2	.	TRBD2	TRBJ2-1	CASSLAGASGGEQFF	TGTGCCAGCAGCTTAGCCGGGGCTAGCGGGGGGGAGCAGTTCTTC
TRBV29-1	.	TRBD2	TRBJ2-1	CSGLTSGGLGDEQFF	TGCAGCGGCCTGACTAGCGGGGGTCTGGGGGATGAGCAGTTCTTC
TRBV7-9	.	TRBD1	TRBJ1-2	CASSLAQGGNGYTF	TGTGCCAGCAGCTTAGCTCAAGGGGGCAATGGCTACACCTTC
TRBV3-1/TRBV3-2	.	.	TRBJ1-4	CASSQGLAPRREKLFF	TGTGCCAGCAGCCAAGGCTTGGCCCCCCGACGTGAAAAACTGTTTTTT
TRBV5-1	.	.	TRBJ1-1	CASSSEGGNTEAFF	TGCGCCAGCAGCTCCGAAGGGGGGAACACTGAAGCTTTCTTT
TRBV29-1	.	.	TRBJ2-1	CSAERGSYNEQFF	TGCAGCGCCGAAAGGGGCTCCTACAATGAGCAGTTCTTC
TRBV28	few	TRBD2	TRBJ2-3	CASSFNGAGVWTDTQYF	TGTGCCAGCAGTTTTAATGGGGCGGGGGTTTGGACAGATACGCAGTATTTT
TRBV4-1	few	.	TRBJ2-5	CASSPPFAVEETQYF	TGCGCCAGCAGCCCGCCTTTTGCGGTTGAAGAGACCCAGTACTTC
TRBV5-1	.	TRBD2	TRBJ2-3	CASRAQLAGATDTQYF	TGCGCCAGCAGGGCCCAGCTAGCGGGGGCCACAGATACGCAGTATTTT
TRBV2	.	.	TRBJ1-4	CASSSTGTGREKLFF	TGTGCCAGCAGTTCGACAGGAACCGGTCGGGAAAAACTGTTTTTT
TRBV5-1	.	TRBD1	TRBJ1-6	CASSLGGQGAFTASPLHF	TGCGCCAGCAGCTTGGGGGGACAGGGAGCCTTCACCGCATCACCCCTCCACTTT
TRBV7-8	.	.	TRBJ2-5	CASSPKRDQETQYF	TGTGCCAGCAGCCCGAAGCGGGACCAAGAGACCCAGTACTTC
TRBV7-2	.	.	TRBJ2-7	CASSLNPGSSYEQYF	TGTGCCAGCAGCCTAAACCCGGGGTCCTCCTACGAGCAGTACTTC
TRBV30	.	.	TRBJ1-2	CASPRPGTAWGGYTF	TGTGCCTCACCCCGCCCGGGGACGGCTTGGGGTGGCTACACCTTC
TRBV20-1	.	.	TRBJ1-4	CSARDREKLFF	TGCAGTGCTAGAGACAGGGAAAAACTGTTTTTT
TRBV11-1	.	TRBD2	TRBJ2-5	CASSLTGLAEETQYF	TGTGCCAGCAGCTTAACGGGACTAGCGGAAGAGACCCAGTACTTC
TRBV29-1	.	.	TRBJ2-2	CSGEGWDTGELFF	TGCAGCGGCGAGGGGTGGGACACCGGGGAGCTGTTTTTT
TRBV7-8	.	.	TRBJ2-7	CASSTTSYEQYF	TGTGCCAGCAGCACGACTAGCTACGAGCAGTACTTC
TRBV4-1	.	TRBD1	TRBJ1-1	CASSQTGTGGSEAFF	TGCGCCAGCAGCCAAACCGGGACAGGGGGCTCTGAAGCTTTCTTT
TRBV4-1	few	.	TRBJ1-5	CASSQDTSRNQPQHF	TGCGCCAGCAGCCAAGATACGTCTCGCAATCAGCCCCAGCATTTT
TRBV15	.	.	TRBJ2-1	CATSLGGYNEQFF	TGTGCCACCAGCCTTGGAGGTTACAATGAGCAGTTCTTC
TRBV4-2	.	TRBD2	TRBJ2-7	CASSQGTSGSSYEQYF	TGTGCCAGCAGCCAAGGGACTAGCGGAAGCTCCTACGAGCAGTACTTC
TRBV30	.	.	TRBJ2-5	CAWAAVSETQYF	TGTGCCTGGGCCGCAGTTTCAGAGACCCAGTACTTC
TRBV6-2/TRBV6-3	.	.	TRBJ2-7	CASSAPGLTYYEQYF	TGTGCCAGCAGTGCCCCGGGACTGACTTACTACGAGCAGTACTTC
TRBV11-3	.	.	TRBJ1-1	CASALAGFGEAFF	TGTGCCAGCGCCCTAGCGGGATTCGGTGAAGCTTTCTTT